This T cell receptor (beta chain) comes out of a study of untreated major depressive disorder. Whole-study results and caveats: Compared with controls, depressed patients showed more TRBV05-01 (Vbeta 5.1) usage in CD4+ T cells.

Concerning this clone: Its antigen is undetermined.

The CDR3 loop spans 16 amino acids. The method was immunoSEQ multiplex PCR; TCRdb's version includes in-frame clones alone and lacks a portion of them. The sample has roughly 25,000 clones, approximately 91% seen once. Patients had taken no psychiatric medication, including antidepressants, for at least 8 weeks before enrollment. From thawed PBMCs, CD4+ T cells were purified by negative selection. The sample taken for sequencing was CD4+ T cells from PBMCs. V and J are TRBV21-1 and TRBJ1-4; the D call of TRBD1 is as the table states it, not checked on the DNA. TRBV21-1 is described as a pseudogene. The receptor's source is a woman aged 25 to 39 with major depressive disorder. The CDR3 loop is CASSKDRGWRNEKLFF. The CDR3 DNA sequence: TGTGCCAGCAGCAAAGACAGGGGATGGCGGAATGAAAAACTGTTTTTT.